This T cell receptor (beta chain) was captured in a study of CD8+CD57+ T cells in acquired aplastic anemia. Study overall: Mean DNA quantity obtained from sorted CD4+ and CD8+ cells was 3 to 4 ug.

Study findings and constraints: CD8+ Simpson's diversity in patients was not significantly different from that in controls.

In germline, CDR1 is LGHNA, CDR2 YSLEER. The CDR3 runs 14 residues. Trimming cost V 2 bases and J 6 bases, with 14 bases left between them. CDR3 and TCR beta VDJ profiling relied on a genomic DNA template. TCRdb reprocessed the reads via MiXCR and lists one record per CDR3 protein. The top ten hold 7.8% of the sample, which has hundreds of thousands of distinct CDR3 sequences, around 45% seen once. Individuals selected for sequencing had exhibited CD8+CD57+ cell expansion on flow cytometry. No patient had been given any therapy when blood was sampled. As to this clonotype: Its antigen is undetermined.

Sequenced input: sorted CD4+, CD8+, or CD8+CD57+ T cells (not recorded which) from PBMCs. This rearrangement joins TRBV4-3 to TRBJ2-7; either TRBD1 or TRBD2 may supply D (5 bases each). The receptor was derived from a human donor with aplastic anemia. The CDR3 DNA reads as TGCGCCAGCAGCCAAAGGGTCGGGGCCTGCGAGCAGTACTTC. This encodes CASSQRVGACEQYF.